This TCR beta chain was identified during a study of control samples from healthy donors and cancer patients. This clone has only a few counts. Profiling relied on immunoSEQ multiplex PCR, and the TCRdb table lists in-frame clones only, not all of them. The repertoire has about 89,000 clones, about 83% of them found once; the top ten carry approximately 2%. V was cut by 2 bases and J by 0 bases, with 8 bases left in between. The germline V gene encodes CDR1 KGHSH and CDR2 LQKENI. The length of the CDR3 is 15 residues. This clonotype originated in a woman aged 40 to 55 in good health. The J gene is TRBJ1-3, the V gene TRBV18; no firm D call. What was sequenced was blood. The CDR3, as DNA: TGTGCCAGCTCACCAATGCGCGACTCTGGAAACACCATATATTTT. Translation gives CASSPMRDSGNTIYF. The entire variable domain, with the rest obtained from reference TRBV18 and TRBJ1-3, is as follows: NAGVMQNPRHLVRRRGQEARLRCSPMKGHSHVYWYRQLPEEGLKFMVYLQKENIIDESGMPKERFSAEFPKEGPSILRIQQVVRGDSAAYFCASSPMRDSGNTIYFGEGSWLTVV.